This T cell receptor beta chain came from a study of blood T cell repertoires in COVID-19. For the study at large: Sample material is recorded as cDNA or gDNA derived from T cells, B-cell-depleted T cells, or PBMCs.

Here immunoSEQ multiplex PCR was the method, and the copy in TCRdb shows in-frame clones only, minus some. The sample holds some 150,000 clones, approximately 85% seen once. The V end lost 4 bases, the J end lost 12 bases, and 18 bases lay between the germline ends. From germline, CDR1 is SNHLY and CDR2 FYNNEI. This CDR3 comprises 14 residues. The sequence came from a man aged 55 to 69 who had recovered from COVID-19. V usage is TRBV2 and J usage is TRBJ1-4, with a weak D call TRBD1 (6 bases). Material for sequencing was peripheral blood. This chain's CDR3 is CASSVFRGFEELFF. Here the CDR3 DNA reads TGTGCCAGCAGTGTTTTCAGGGGTTTTGAGGAACTGTTTTTT.